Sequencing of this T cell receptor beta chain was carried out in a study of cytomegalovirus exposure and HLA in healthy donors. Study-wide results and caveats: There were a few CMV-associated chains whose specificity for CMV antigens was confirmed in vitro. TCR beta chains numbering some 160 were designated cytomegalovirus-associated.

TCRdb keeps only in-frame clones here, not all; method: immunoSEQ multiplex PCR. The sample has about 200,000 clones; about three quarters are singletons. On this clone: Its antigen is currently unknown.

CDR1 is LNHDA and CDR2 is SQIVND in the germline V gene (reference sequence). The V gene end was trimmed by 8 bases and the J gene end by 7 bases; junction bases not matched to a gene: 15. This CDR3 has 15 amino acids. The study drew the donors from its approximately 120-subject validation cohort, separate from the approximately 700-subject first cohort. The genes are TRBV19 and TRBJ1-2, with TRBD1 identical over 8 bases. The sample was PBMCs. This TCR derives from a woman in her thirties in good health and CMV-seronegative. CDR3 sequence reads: CASLDRESKLAGYTF. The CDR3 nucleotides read TGTGCCAGTTTGGACAGGGAGTCGAAACTTGCTGGCTACACCTTC.